Following are 8 T cell receptor beta chains from one sample sequenced in a study of blood T cells in healthy people across ages. With a J-beta primer mix and a sample-barcoded 5' primer, a second PCR ran about 6 to 11 cycles. TCRdb re-analysed the 5' RACE reads in MiXCR, keeping a single row per CDR3 protein. The sample holds approximately 690,000 distinct CDR3 sequences, 40% to 45% seen once. What was sequenced was blood. All receptors derive from a man older than 75 in good health.

The J gene is TRBJ2-3, the V gene TRBV20-1; 8 positions match TRBD2. Looked up from germline, CDR1 is DFQATT and CDR2 is SNEGSKA (reference sequence). This CDR3 region has 16 residues. After removal of 4 bases from V and 0 bases from J, the junction contained 9 bases not matched to a gene. The CDR3 region is CSAIRGGRPSTDTQYF. In nucleotides, the CDR3 is TGCAGTGCTATAAGGGGCGGGAGGCCAAGCACAGATACGCAGTATTTT.

The J gene is TRBJ1-1, the V gene TRBV28; D not resolved. The V gene lost 2 bases and the J gene lost 4 bases, with 11 bases spanning the gap. The CDR3 is 14 amino acids. Germline assignment: CDR1 MDHEN and CDR2 SYDVKM. The CDR3 DNA reads as TGTGCCAGCAGTTTAAGGGCCATTTCCACTGAAGCTTTCTTT. As protein: CASSLRAISTEAFF. Full variable domain (remainder filled in from reference TRBV28 and TRBJ1-1): DVKVTQSSRYLVKRTGEKVFLECVQDMDHENMFWYRQDPGLGLRLIYFSYDVKMKEKGDIPEGYSVSREKKERFSLILESASTNQTSMYLCASSLRAISTEAFFGQGTRLTVV.

The chain links TRBV6-2 or TRBV6-3 to TRBJ2-1; D perhaps matches TRBD1 (5 bases). The CDR3 consists of 14 residues. Germline CDR1 reads MNHEY; CDR2 reads SVGEGT. V lost 2 bases to trimming and J lost 5 bases, with 10 bases between them. CDR3 in amino acids: CASSYDSYNNEQFF. For the CDR3, the DNA is TGTGCCAGCAGTTACGACAGTTATAACAATGAGCAGTTCTTC.

The rearrangement uses TRBV24-1 and TRBJ2-3; TRBD1 agrees at 9 bases. V trimming: 0 bases; J trimming: 3 bases; junction bases outside the gene matches: 0. The CDR3 runs 15 residues. Germline V gene data show CDR1 as KGHDR and CDR2 as SFDVKD. CDR3 nucleotide sequence: TGTGCCACCAGTGATTTGGGGACAGGGACAGATACGCAGTATTTT. It is translated as CATSDLGTGTDTQYF.

The chain couples TRBV30 to TRBJ1-5; TRBD1 is a possible D gene (5 bases). V shed 2 bases and J shed 5 bases, with 10 bases lying between them. The germline V gene has CDR1 GTSNPN and CDR2 SVGIG (reference sequence). This CDR3 spans 13 amino acids. For the CDR3, the DNA is TGTGCCTGGAGTCAGGGCTTGGATCAGCCCCAGCATTTT. It codes for CAWSQGLDQPQHF.

V and J are TRBV25-1 and TRBJ2-7; D not resolved. CDR1 and CDR2 from the germline V gene are MGHDK and SYGVNS. V lost 7 bases and J 4 bases, leaving 14 bases between the germline ends. This CDR3 is built from 13 residues. Here the CDR3 DNA reads TGTGCCAGCATGGGAAAAGGGTTTTACGAGCAGTACTTC. The encoded protein is CASMGKGFYEQYF.

The genes are TRBV7-2 and TRBJ2-7, with D unclear. The germline gives CDR1 SGHTA, CDR2 FQGNSA. The CDR3 length is 14 residues. V lost 4 bases and J 4 bases, leaving 14 bases between the germline ends. The CDR3 sequence: CASSSPDKRYEQYF. As DNA, the CDR3 is TGTGCCAGCAGCTCCCCTGACAAGAGATACGAGCAGTACTTC.

V is TRBV6-2 or TRBV6-3 and J is TRBJ1-1; 9 nucleotides match TRBD1. The CDR3 contains 15 residues. After removal of 6 bases from V and 5 bases from J, the junction contained 10 bases not matched to a gene. CDR1 MNHEY and CDR2 SVGEGT come from the germline V gene. The CDR3 protein is CASSRPGQGETEAFF. CDR3 DNA sequence: TGTGCCAGCAGCCGCCCGGGACAGGGTGAAACTGAAGCTTTCTTT.